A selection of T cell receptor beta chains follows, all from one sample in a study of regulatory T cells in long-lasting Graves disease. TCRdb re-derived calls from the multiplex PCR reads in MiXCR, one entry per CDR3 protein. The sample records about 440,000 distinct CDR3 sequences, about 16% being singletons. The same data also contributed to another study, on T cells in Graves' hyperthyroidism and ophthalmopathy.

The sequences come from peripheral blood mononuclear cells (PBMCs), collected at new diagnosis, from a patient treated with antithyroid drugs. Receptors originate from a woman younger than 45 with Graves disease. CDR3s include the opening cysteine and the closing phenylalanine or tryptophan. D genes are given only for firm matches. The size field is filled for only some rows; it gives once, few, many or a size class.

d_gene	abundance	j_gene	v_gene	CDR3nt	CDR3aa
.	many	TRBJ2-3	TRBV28	TGTGCCAGCAGTTTAACGGCGGCCCTTACAGCCCGCACAGATACGCAGTATTTT	CASSLTAALTARTDTQYF
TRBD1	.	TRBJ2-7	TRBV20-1	TGCAGTGCTAGAGGACGGGGACAGGGGAAGGTGGAGCAGTACTTC	CSARGRGQGKVEQYF
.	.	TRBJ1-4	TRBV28	TGTGCCAGCAGTTTGTCGGGTAACAATGAAAAACTGTTTTTT	CASSLSGNNEKLFF
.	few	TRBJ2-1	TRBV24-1	TGTGCCACCAGTGATTTGCAGGGGCAGAACTCCTACAATGAGCAGTTCTTC	CATSDLQGQNSYNEQFF
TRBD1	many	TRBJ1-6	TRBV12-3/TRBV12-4	TGTGCCAGCAATTACCGGGGACAGCAATTCTATAATTCACCCCTCCACTTT	CASNYRGQQFYNSPLHF
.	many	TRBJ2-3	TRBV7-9	TGTGCCAGCAGCTCAAGACGAACAGGGGAGGGGACAGATACGCAGTATTTT	CASSSRRTGEGTDTQYF
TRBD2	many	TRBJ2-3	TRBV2	TGTGCCAGCAGTGAACGGCTAGCGGGAGTGGGTGATACGCAGTATTTT	CASSERLAGVGDTQYF
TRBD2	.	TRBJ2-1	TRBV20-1	TGCAGTGCTAGAGCGGGAGGCTCCTACAATGAGCAGTTCTTC	CSARAGGSYNEQFF
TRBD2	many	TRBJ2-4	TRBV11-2	TGTGCCAGCAGCCTACCCAGACTAGCGGGAAAAAACATTCAGTACTTC	CASSLPRLAGKNIQYF
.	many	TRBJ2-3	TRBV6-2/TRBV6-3	TGTGCCAGCAGTGAAGGGCGTGGATATACGCAGTATTTT	CASSEGRGYTQYF
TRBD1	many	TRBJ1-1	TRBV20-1	TGCAGTGCCGTGGAGGGGGCAATGAACACTGAAGCTTTCTTT	CSAVEGAMNTEAFF
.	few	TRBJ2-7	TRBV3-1	TGTGCCAGCAGCCCGAGACAGAGCTACGAGCAGTACTTC	CASSPRQSYEQYF
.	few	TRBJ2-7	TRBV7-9	TGTGCCAGCACTGACTTAGGGGGGGGCGAGCAGTACTTC	CASTDLGGGEQYF
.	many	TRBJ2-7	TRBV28	TGTGCCAGCTGTGGGGGATCGGGACATTTAACCTACGAGCAGTACTTC	CASCGGSGHLTYEQYF
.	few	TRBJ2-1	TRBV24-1	TGTGCCACCAGTGATTTGAGTATTAACAATGAGCAGTTCTTC	CATSDLSINNEQFF
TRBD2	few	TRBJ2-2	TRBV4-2	TGTGCCAGCAGCCAGGTAGCGGGAGCGACCGGGGAGCTGTTTTTT	CASSQVAGATGELFF
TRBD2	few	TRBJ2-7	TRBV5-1	TGCGCCAGCAGCTCTAAGGGACTAACAGAGGCCTACGAGCAGTACTTC	CASSSKGLTEAYEQYF
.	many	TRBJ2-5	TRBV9	TGTGCCAGCAGCAGGGGACTCGACCAAGAGACCCAGTACTTC	CASSRGLDQETQYF
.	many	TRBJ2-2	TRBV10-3	TGTGCCACCCGACGGTGGGGCTCCAACACCGGGGAGCTGTTTTTT	CATRRWGSNTGELFF
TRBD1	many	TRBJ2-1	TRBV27	TGTGCCAGCAGTTCCACCGGGACAGTATTGATCAATGAGCAGTTCTTC	CASSSTGTVLINEQFF
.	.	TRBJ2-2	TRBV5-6	TGTGCCAGCAGCTCCGGGACTTTCGGGGAGCTGTTTTTT	CASSSGTFGELFF
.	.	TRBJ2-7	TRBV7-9	TGTGCCAGCAGCTTTAGTCCCCAGTCCAACTCCTACGAGCAGTACTTC	CASSFSPQSNSYEQYF
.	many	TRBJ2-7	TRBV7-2	TGTGCCAGCAGCTTAGGCGGGACCTCTTGGGAGCAGTACTTC	CASSLGGTSWEQYF
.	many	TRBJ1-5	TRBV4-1	TGCGCCAGCAGCCAATCCCGGAGTAGCAATCAGCCCCAGCATTTT	CASSQSRSSNQPQHF
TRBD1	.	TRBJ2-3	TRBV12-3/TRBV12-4	TGTGCCAGCAATCGCCAGGGGGCGGGCACAGATACGCAGTATTTT	CASNRQGAGTDTQYF
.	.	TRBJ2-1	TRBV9	TGTGCCAGCAGCGTTCAGGAGCTCCCTCCTTACAATGAGCAGTTCTTC	CASSVQELPPYNEQFF
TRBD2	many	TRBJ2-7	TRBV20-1	TGCAGTGCTAGAGATGGGTTGGGCGGGAGTACTTACGAGCAGTACTTC	CSARDGLGGSTYEQYF
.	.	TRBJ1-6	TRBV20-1	TGCAGTGCTAGACTAGGAGGGACCGCCCATTCACCCCTCCACTTT	CSARLGGTAHSPLHF
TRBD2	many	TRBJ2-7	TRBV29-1	TGCAGCCTGGGGAGTGGGCTAGCGGAAACCTACGAGCAGTACTTC	CSLGSGLAETYEQYF